Below are 7 T cell receptor beta chains sequenced from a single sample in a study of blood T cell repertoires in COVID-19 (dated by TCRdb to about 2020). Preparation of the library involved the immunoSEQ multiplex PCR assay. The table comes from immuneACCESS by way of TCRdb, which keeps in-frame sequences with V and J called. Part of the clones is missing from these tables; in studies checked, under half for an unresolved V gene and the rest for unknown reasons. The sample table shows about 190,000 clones, and roughly 90% are seen once. Less than 7.5% of the sample rests with the top ten. Sequenced material: peripheral blood. Receptor source: a woman aged 40 to 50 who had recovered from COVID-19.

The V and J genes are TRBV5-1 and TRBJ2-7; 9 bases match TRBD1. Trimming at V came to 3 bases and at J to 3 bases, leaving 7 bases not matched to a gene. Germline-derived CDR1 and CDR2 are SGHRS and YFSETQ. This CDR3 spans 15 amino acids. CDR3 protein: CASSSTGTGFYEQYF. The CDR3 DNA reads TGCGCCAGCAGCTCAACCGGGACAGGGTTCTACGAGCAGTACTTC.

This rearrangement joins TRBV5-1 to TRBJ2-5, with 10 nucleotides matching TRBD1. The CDR3 is 14 residues long. In germline, CDR1 is SGHRS, CDR2 YFSETQ. Trimming at V came to 2 bases and at J to 4 bases, leaving 2 bases not matched to a gene. CDR3 residues: CASSFGDRGETQYF. Written as DNA, the CDR3 is TGCGCCAGCAGCTTTGGGGACAGGGGAGAGACCCAGTACTTC.

The gene calls are TRBV12-5 and TRBJ2-3; a weak D match, TRBD1 (6 bases). Germline-derived CDR1 and CDR2 are LGHNT and FRNRAP. The CDR3 consists of 16 residues. V was clipped by 6 bases and J by 2 bases, with 18 bases between them. The CDR3 DNA is TGTGCTAGTGGCCGTACTGGCGGACAGACCACAGATACGCAGTATTTT. This sequence encodes CASGRTGGQTTDTQYF.

This clone was counted a single time. The chain couples TRBV18 to TRBJ2-3; TRBD1 aligns across 9 bases. With V trimmed by 2 bases and J by 2 bases, 11 bases remained unmatched. Germline V gene lookup returns CDR1 KGHSH and CDR2 LQKENI. The CDR3 has 18 residues. CDR3 nucleotide sequence: TGTGCCAGCTCACCAGTAATCGGACAGGGGCAGACCACAGATACGCAGTATTTT. Amino acid sequence: CASSPVIGQGQTTDTQYF.

A few counts support this clone. J is TRBJ1-1 and V is TRBV9; 7 bases fit TRBD1. This CDR3 contains 14 residues. Germline V gene sequence: CDR1 SGDLS, CDR2 YYNGEE. With 3 bases clipped from V and 3 bases from J, the junction kept 5 bases outside the gene matches. For the CDR3, the DNA is TGTGCCAGCAGCGGACGGACAGGACACACTGAAGCTTTCTTT. This encodes CASSGRTGHTEAFF.

The V gene is TRBV5-1, the J gene TRBJ2-1; 7 nucleotides agree with TRBD2. With 4 bases clipped from V and 7 bases from J, the junction kept 8 bases outside the gene matches. CDR1 is SGHRS, CDR2 YFSETQ, per germline. This CDR3 spans 14 amino acids. The DNA of the CDR3 is TGCGCCAGCAGCCGTATTGATAGCGGGAATGAGCAGTTCTTC. Protein: CASSRIDSGNEQFF.

The chain recombines TRBV7-9 with TRBJ1-2; D possibly corresponds to TRBD1 (5 bases). Germline assignment: CDR1 SEHNR and CDR2 FQNEAQ (reference sequence). Trimming removed 5 bases at V and 8 bases at J, with 24 bases between. The CDR3 contains 16 residues. The CDR3 sequence: CASSPEYGGVSGGYTF. The CDR3 DNA reads as TGTGCCAGCAGCCCCGAATATGGAGGGGTGAGCGGGGGCTACACCTTC.